This T cell receptor beta chain was observed in a study of blood T cell repertoires in COVID-19. Germline-derived CDR1 and CDR2 are SGHDT and YYEEEE. CDR3 length: 15 residues. The V and J ends lost 0 bases and 6 bases, in that order; junction bases with no gene match: 5. Under the authors' procedure: Researchers report that nucleated cell counts were estimated from reference gene primer amplification. Libraries were prepared by immunoSEQ multiplex PCR; TCRdb keeps only in-frame clonotypes and omits some of them. For V, J and clone size, that table is used; D and trimming come from the DNA. The sample records roughly 100,000 clones, 82% being singletons.

The source is a man between 70 and 80 years old with acute or convalescent COVID-19. The chain combines TRBV5-6 with TRBJ2-1; 8 bases map to TRBD1. Source material: peripheral blood. This CDR3 reads CASSLAGTGFNEQFF. CDR3 nucleotides: TGTGCCAGCAGCTTGGCCGGGACAGGCTTCAATGAGCAGTTCTTC. Together with reference TRBV5-6 and TRBJ2-1, the CDR3 gives the full variable domain: DAGVTQSPTHLIKTRGQQVTLRCSPKSGHDTVSWYQQALGQGPQFIFQYYEEEERQRGNFPDRFSGHQFPNYSSELNVNALLLGDSALYLCASSLAGTGFNEQFFGPGTRLTVL.